The next 9 T cell receptor beta chains were all read from a single sample in a study of T cell repertoires in cytomegalovirus infection. TCRdb itself ran the reads through MiXCR, one entry per CDR3 protein. The data show some 450,000 distinct CDR3 sequences, approximately 33% seen once. The source material was PBMCs. These receptors all come from a human donor in good health (CMV status not recorded). Some clones in this sample may be carry-over from other donors' samples.

The chain uses TRBV20-1 and TRBJ2-2; D is possibly TRBD2 (5 bases). The CDR3 is 15 residues long. Germline CDR1 is DFQATT and CDR2 is SNEGSKA (reference sequence). V was clipped by 3 bases and J by 2 bases, with 13 bases between them. The CDR3 DNA is TGCAGTGCTAGGCCGGCACTAGATAACACCGGGGAGCTGTTTTTT. It specifies CSARPALDNTGELFF.

This clonotype turned up a few times. This rearrangement joins TRBV27 to TRBJ1-2; D ambiguous. The V end was cut by 2 bases, the J end by 8 bases, with 12 bases between. In germline, CDR1 is MNHEY, CDR2 SMNVEV (reference sequence). CDR3 length: 13 amino acids. DNA for the CDR3: TGTGCCAGCAGTTTAGGGTTCGGAAGGGGCTACACCTTC. Translation: CASSLGFGRGYTF.

The J gene is TRBJ1-1, the V gene TRBV29-1, with TRBD1 as a possible D gene (6 bases). From germline, CDR1 is SQVTM and CDR2 ANQGSEA. Between the trimmed V and J ends, which lost 6 bases and 1 base, there was a span of 15 bases. CDR3 length: 14 residues. The CDR3 sequence: CSVLGSRGNTEAFF. The CDR3 nucleotides read TGCAGCGTCCTCGGGTCCAGGGGGAACACTGAAGCTTTCTTT.

The chain combines TRBV11-2 with TRBJ1-5, with 9 bases matching TRBD1. Germline trimming cut 4 bases from V and 3 bases from J; bases unmatched to any gene: 10. The germline CDR1 and CDR2 sequences are SGHAT and FQNNGV. The CDR3 consists of 17 residues. This chain's CDR3 is CASSSGTGRAVNQPQHF. The CDR3 DNA is TGTGCCAGCAGCTCCGGGACAGGGAGGGCAGTCAATCAGCCCCAGCATTTT.

This clonotype occurred many times. This rearrangement joins TRBV14 to TRBJ1-4; unclear D gene. V was shortened by 4 bases and J by 2 bases, with 11 bases between the two germline ends. The CDR3 has 15 residues. CDR1 is SGHDN and CDR2 is FVKESK in the germline V gene. The CDR3 DNA reads TGTGCCAGCAGCCTGACACGGCCCACTAATGAAAAACTGTTTTTT. It yields the protein CASSLTRPTNEKLFF.

This sequence joins TRBV7-6 and TRBJ2-3; possibly TRBD2 for D (7 bases). V was clipped by 5 bases and J by 1 base, with 22 bases between them. The length of the CDR3 is 18 residues. The V gene's germline CDR1 is SGHVS and CDR2 FNYEAQ. The CDR3: CASSPRGGAFRGTDTQYF. The DNA of the CDR3 is TGTGCCAGCAGCCCAAGAGGGGGGGCATTTCGGGGCACAGATACGCAGTATTTT.

In its sample, this clonotype was seen many times. This CDR3 reads CASSLEVTSGGAHNEQFF. The DNA for the CDR3 is TGTGCCAGCAGCTTAGAAGTCACTAGCGGGGGGGCTCATAATGAGCAGTTCTTC. The chain couples TRBV7-9 to TRBJ2-1; 13 positions agree with TRBD2. With V trimmed by 1 base and J by 7 bases, 10 bases remained unmatched. CDR3 size: 18 residues. Germline CDR1 SEHNR, CDR2 FQNEAQ (reference sequence).

The V call is TRBV5-1, the J call TRBJ1-2; D gene unclear. The CDR3 runs 15 residues. V lost 0 bases and J lost 4, with 13 bases in between. The germline V gene encodes CDR1 SGHRS and CDR2 YFSETQ. The CDR3 here is CASSLEAGEPYGYTF. The CDR3 nucleotides are TGCGCCAGCAGCTTGGAGGCAGGAGAACCCTATGGCTACACCTTC.

V usage is TRBV6-1 and J usage is TRBJ2-3; D tentatively reads TRBD1 or TRBD2 (5 bases each). Trimming cost V 11 bases and J 2 bases, with 17 bases left between them. The CDR3 has 14 residues. Per the germline V gene, CDR1 is MNHNS and CDR2 is SASEGT. In DNA, the CDR3 is TGTGCCCACTCCGCAGGGACCCACACAGATACGCAGTATTTT. Translated: CAHSAGTHTDTQYF.